A single sample gave rise to the 18 T cell receptor beta chains below, sequenced in a study of liver allograft versus peripheral blood T cells. Study background: T cell receptor repertoires in transplanted livers were compared with those in recipients' peripheral blood.

Via MiXCR, TCRdb re-called the reads, giving one row per CDR3 protein. The top ten hold around 13% of the sample, which has fewer than 15,000 distinct CDR3 sequences, approximately 20% seen once. Receptors were obtained from a human patient who had a liver transplant. The graft donor may have given rise to some T cells.

This clonotype was counted between two and nine times. This chain connects TRBV28 to TRBJ1-5, with D uncertain. V dropped 2 bases and J dropped 5 bases, with 16 bases sitting between them. The CDR3 is made up of 16 amino acids. CDR1 and CDR2 (germline): MDHEN, SYDVKM. DNA for the CDR3: TGTGCCAGCAGTTTAGGCTCAATCACCGACTATCAGCCCCAGCATTTT. It specifies CASSLGSITDYQPQHF.

The genes are TRBV2 and TRBJ1-5; 9 bases line up with TRBD1. V shed 5 bases and J 0 bases; nucleotides not matched to a gene: 11. This CDR3 has 18 amino acids. Germline V lookup: CDR1 SNHLY, CDR2 FYNNEI. The CDR3 region is CASSRTGAWHDSNQPQHF. DNA for the CDR3: TGTGCCAGCAGTCGGACAGGGGCTTGGCATGATAGCAATCAGCCCCAGCATTTT.

This clonotype came up a few times. The V call is TRBV14, the J call TRBJ1-3; 8 nucleotides agree with TRBD1. J was trimmed by 2 bases and V by 2 bases; bases with no gene match: 5. CDR3 length equals 16 residues. Germline V gene data show CDR1 as SGHDN and CDR2 as FVKESK. The CDR3 nucleotides are TGTGCCAGCAGCCAATGGACAGGGAGGGCTGGAAACACCATATATTTT. It specifies CASSQWTGRAGNTIYF.

A note on this clonotype: This clone may be a read error of a much larger clone one base away. This chain connects TRBV6-6 to TRBJ1-5; D remains unclear. The CDR3 contains 15 residues. Germline CDR1 MNHNY, CDR2 SVGAGI (reference sequence). The CDR3 loop is CASSVSISPNQPQDF. CDR3 DNA sequence: TGTGCCAGCAGTGTCAGCATCTCACCAAATCAGCCCCAGGATTTT.

By sample fraction, this clonotype is medium-sized. The V gene is TRBV7-9, the J gene TRBJ2-2; 9 nucleotides line up with TRBD1. The CDR3 consists of 16 residues. Germline V gene data show CDR1 as SEHNR and CDR2 as FQNEAQ (reference sequence). Losses at the gene ends were 4 bases for V and 4 bases for J; bases not matched to a gene: 7. As DNA, the CDR3 is TGTGCCAGCAGCTCCACCGGGACAGGGTTCACCGGGGAGCTGTTTTTT. It yields the protein CASSSTGTGFTGELFF.

This clonotype has a count of ten or more. The V gene is TRBV6-1, the J gene TRBJ1-2; D call uncertain. The V end was cut by 3 bases, the J end by 8 bases, with 19 bases between. Per the germline V gene, CDR1 is MNHNS and CDR2 is SASEGT. The CDR3 runs 15 residues. The CDR3 nucleotides read TGTGCCAGCAGTGACCTGGACGGCTCGGGCAACGGCTACACCTTC. Protein product: CASSDLDGSGNGYTF.

A few counts support this clonotype. The V gene is TRBV30, the J gene TRBJ1-3; D unresolved. Looked up from germline, CDR1 is GTSNPN and CDR2 is SVGIG (reference sequence). Trimming shortened V by 2 bases and J by 0 bases, and 8 bases separated the two germline ends. The CDR3 length is 14 residues. The CDR3 nucleotides read TGTGCCTGGAGTTCCCCTTACTCTGGAAACACCATATATTTT. It translates to CAWSSPYSGNTIYF.

This chain connects TRBV7-9 to TRBJ1-1; D gene uncertain. Germline lookup yields CDR1 SEHNR and CDR2 FQNEAQ (reference sequence). This CDR3 contains 15 residues. The ends were cut back, 0 bases at V and 1 base at J, with 9 bases in the middle. CDR3 in DNA: TGTGCCAGCAGCTTAGCGCTTAGTGGGAACACTGAAGCTTTCTTT. Its translation: CASSLALSGNTEAFF.

This clonotype was picked up many times. The rearrangement joins TRBV18 to TRBJ2-5; TRBD2 matches at 7 bases. The CDR3 runs to 15 residues. With V trimmed by 4 bases and J by 7 bases, 12 bases remained unmatched. The germline gives CDR1 KGHSH, CDR2 LQKENI. Here the CDR3 reads CASSRGGTSGLTQYF. The CDR3 coding sequence is TGTGCCAGCTCACGCGGGGGTACCTCAGGCCTGACCCAGTACTTC. The full variable domain, with the rest looked up from reference TRBV18 and TRBJ2-5, is NAGVMQNPRHLVRRRGQEARLRCSPMKGHSHVYWYRQLPEEGLKFMVYLQKENIIDESGMPKERFSAEFPKEGPSILRIQQVVRGDSAAYFCASSRGGTSGLTQYFGPGTRLLVL.

Turning to this clonotype: One base away lies a much larger clone, so this may be a sequencing read error. The chain links TRBV7-2 to TRBJ2-1, with D unresolved. Germline assignment: CDR1 SGHTA and CDR2 FQGNSA. This CDR3 is 15 amino acids long. The CDR3 region is CATSYDSSSYNEQFF. The CDR3 DNA follows: TGTGCCACCAGCTATGACTCCAGCTCCTACAATGAGCAGTTCTTC.

The table lists this clonotype with many counts. The rearrangement joins TRBV27 to TRBJ2-3; D unresolved. CDR3 length equals 13 residues. Per the germline V gene, CDR1 is MNHEY and CDR2 is SMNVEV (reference sequence). Trimming shortened V by 6 bases and J by 1 base, and 8 bases separated the two germline ends. CDR3 sequence: CASSRYGTDTQYF. In DNA, the CDR3 is TGTGCCAGCAGCCGCTACGGCACAGATACGCAGTATTTT.

This clonotype appeared a single time. This rearrangement joins TRBV28 to TRBJ1-1; possibly TRBD1 for D (5 bases). Per the germline V gene, CDR1 is MDHEN and CDR2 is SYDVKM. Trimming removed 6 bases at V and 2 bases at J, with 16 bases between. This CDR3 is 15 amino acids long. The chain's CDR3 is CASRRARGGNTEAFF. The CDR3 region has the DNA TGTGCCAGCAGGCGGGCAAGGGGCGGAAACACTGAAGCTTTCTTT. The full variable domain, in which reference TRBV28 and TRBJ1-1 provide the parts outside the CDR3, is DVKVTQSSRYLVKRTGEKVFLECVQDMDHENMFWYRQDPGLGLRLIYFSYDVKMKEKGDIPEGYSVSREKKERFSLILESASTNQTSMYLCASRRARGGNTEAFFGQGTRLTVV.

The table lists this clonotype with a few counts. This chain connects TRBV7-9 to TRBJ1-1; 12 bases agree with TRBD1. V shed 5 bases, J shed 7 bases, and the junction held 8 bases outside the gene matches. Germline assignment: CDR1 SEHNR and CDR2 FQNEAQ (reference sequence). CDR3 size: 15 residues. In DNA, the CDR3 is TGTGCCAGCAGCAGGGGGGGACAGGGGGCCGGTGAAGCTTTCTTT. This sequence encodes CASSRGGQGAGEAFF.

By share of the sample, this clonotype is medium-sized. The chain recombines TRBV18 with TRBJ1-3, with TRBD1 matching 8 bases. The CDR3 length is 16 residues. Germline V CDR1 and CDR2: KGHSH, LQKENI. With V trimmed by 5 bases and J by 0 bases, 6 bases remained unmatched. The CDR3 region is CASSSQGAPSGNTIYF. Here the CDR3 DNA reads TGTGCCAGCTCATCCCAGGGGGCTCCCTCTGGAAACACCATATATTTT. The variable domain in full, completed from reference TRBV18 and TRBJ1-3, reads NAGVMQNPRHLVRRRGQEARLRCSPMKGHSHVYWYRQLPEEGLKFMVYLQKENIIDESGMPKERFSAEFPKEGPSILRIQQVVRGDSAAYFCASSSQGAPSGNTIYFGEGSWLTVV.

This clonotype was counted only a few times. The V gene is TRBV27, the J gene TRBJ1-4; 7 bases are a match to TRBD1. V lost 5 bases to trimming and J lost 0 bases; unmatched junction nucleotides: 6. This CDR3 spans 16 amino acids. CDR1 and CDR2 from the germline V gene are MNHEY and SMNVEV (reference sequence). CDR3 sequence reads: CASSQYRGTTNEKLFF. The CDR3 region has the DNA TGTGCCAGCAGTCAATACAGGGGTACAACTAATGAAAAACTGTTTTTT. The full variable domain, its missing parts supplied by reference TRBV27 and TRBJ1-4, is EAQVTQNPRYLITVTGKKLTVTCSQNMNHEYMSWYRQDPGLGLRQIYYSMNVEVTDKGDVPEGYKVSRKEKRNFPLILESPSPNQTSLYFCASSQYRGTTNEKLFFGSGTQLSVL.

By share, this clonotype ranks as medium-sized. The CDR3 DNA is TGTGCCAGTTATAATTTCGACAGCCTAAACACTGAAGCTTTCTTT. Amino acid sequence: CASYNFDSLNTEAFF. The chain has TRBV19 and TRBJ1-1; perhaps TRBD1 as D (5 bases). V was pared by 8 bases and J by 2 bases, with 18 bases between. This CDR3 has 15 residues. Germline V gene sequence: CDR1 LNHDA, CDR2 SQIVND (reference sequence). The entire variable domain, with the rest obtained from reference TRBV19 and TRBJ1-1, is as follows: DGGITQSPKYLFRKEGQNVTLSCEQNLNHDAMYWYRQDPGQGLRLIYYSQIVNDFQKGDIAEGYSVSREKKESFPLTVTSAQKNPTAFYLCASYNFDSLNTEAFFGQGTRLTVV.

This chain links TRBV12-3 or TRBV12-4 with TRBJ1-6; TRBD1 matches 8 bases. This CDR3 region has 16 residues. V dropped 5 bases and J dropped 1; count of bases not matched to a gene: 4. This CDR3 is CASSARTGSYNSPLHF. The CDR3 bases are TGTGCCAGCAGTGCACGGACAGGGTCCTATAATTCACCCCTCCACTTT.

This clonotype showed up just a few times. V gene TRBV20-1 combines with J gene TRBJ2-1; the D gene is possibly TRBD2 (6 bases). Trimming cost V 5 bases and J 5 bases, with 13 bases left between them. The germline V gene has CDR1 DFQATT and CDR2 SNEGSKA (reference sequence). CDR3 length equals 13 residues. The CDR3 nucleotides read TGCAGTGCTGGGGGTACTAGCAACAATGAGCAGTTCTTC. It translates to CSAGGTSNNEQFF.